Shown below are 13 T cell receptor beta chains from a single sample sequenced in a study of blood T cell repertoires in COVID-19. Assay used: immunoSEQ multiplex PCR; TCRdb lists only in-frame clones, some missing. The sample contains 150,000 to 200,000 clones, about 88% of which appear only once. Sample: peripheral blood. The source of these receptors is a man aged 55 to 70 with acute or convalescent COVID-19.

The chain has TRBV6-2 or TRBV6-3 and TRBJ2-7; possible D gene TRBD2, 6 bases. Germline values: CDR1 MNHEY, CDR2 SVGEGT. Trimming left V 2 bases short and J 5 bases short, with 16 bases between. The CDR3 is made up of 15 amino acids. Here the CDR3 reads CASSYRRGIRNEQYF. CDR3 in DNA: TGTGCCAGCAGTTACCGGCGCGGGATTAGAAACGAGCAGTACTTC.

V gene TRBV5-1 combines with J gene TRBJ2-1, with unresolved D. The CDR3 contains 11 residues. Trimming removed 5 bases at V and 8 bases at J, with 8 bases between. Germline values: CDR1 SGHRS, CDR2 YFSETQ. The CDR3 is CASRRSHEQFF. The CDR3 DNA follows: TGCGCCAGCAGGCGGAGCCATGAGCAGTTCTTC.

The chain joins TRBV7-8 to TRBJ2-7, with D perhaps matching TRBD2 (5 bases). CDR3 length: 12 residues. CDR1 and CDR2 (germline): SGHVS, FQNEAQ. Trimming took off 5 bases at V and 3 bases at J, with 8 bases between the two ends. CDR3 sequence: CASSLTSYEQYF. CDR3 nucleotide sequence: TGTGCCAGCAGCCTAACTAGCTACGAGCAGTACTTC. Full variable domain (remainder filled in from reference TRBV7-8 and TRBJ2-7): GAGVSQSPRYKVAKRGQDVALRCDPISGHVSLFWYQQALGQGPEFLTYFQNEAQLDKSGLPSDRFFAERPEGSVSTLKIQRTQQEDSAVYLCASSLTSYEQYFGPGTRLTVT.

The chain combines TRBV19 with TRBJ1-5; 9 nucleotides align to TRBD1. The CDR3 sequence is 13 residues long. The germline V gene encodes CDR1 LNHDA and CDR2 SQIVND (reference sequence). Germline trimming cut 8 bases from V and 1 base from J; bases unmatched to any gene: 0. The CDR3: CASGQGSNQPQHF. The CDR3 DNA is TGTGCCAGTGGACAGGGGAGCAATCAGCCCCAGCATTTT. Full variable domain (missing parts from reference TRBV19 and TRBJ1-5): DGGITQSPKYLFRKEGQNVTLSCEQNLNHDAMYWYRQDPGQGLRLIYYSQIVNDFQKGDIAEGYSVSREKKESFPLTVTSAQKNPTAFYLCASGQGSNQPQHFGDGTRLSIL.

This chain links TRBV11-3 with TRBJ2-1; the match to TRBD1 covers 9 bases. The CDR3 sequence is 15 residues long. CDR1 is SGHNT, CDR2 YENEEA, per germline. The junction had 8 bases not matched to a gene; V was cut back by 5 bases and J by 6 bases. The CDR3 nucleotides are TGTGCCAGCAGCCCAGGACAGGGGCTGGGCAATGAGCAGTTCTTC. Encoded protein: CASSPGQGLGNEQFF.

The chain joins TRBV11-2 to TRBJ2-5; the match to TRBD1 covers 9 bases. This CDR3 is built from 17 residues. Looked up from germline, CDR1 is SGHAT and CDR2 is FQNNGV. V lost 3 bases to trimming and J lost 1 base; unmatched junction nucleotides: 9. This CDR3 is CASSLGQGIATQETQYF. DNA of the CDR3: TGTGCCAGCAGCTTGGGACAGGGCATAGCCACCCAAGAGACCCAGTACTTC.

The CDR3 region has the DNA TGTGCCAGCAGCTTAGGGGACTATGCCGAGCAGTACGTC. Encoded protein: CASSLGDYAEQYV. The chain carries TRBV11-2 and TRBJ2-7; 7 bases agree with TRBD2. This CDR3 has 13 amino acids. Germline CDR1 SGHAT, CDR2 FQNNGV. The junction had 3 bases not matched to a gene; V was cut back by 1 base and J by 6 bases.

V and J are TRBV7-6 and TRBJ1-4; TRBD1 agrees at 12 bases. There are 17 residues in the CDR3. V dropped 5 bases and J dropped 4; count of bases not matched to a gene: 8. Germline V gene sequence: CDR1 SGHVS, CDR2 FNYEAQ. This CDR3 is CASSPYRDRGRNEKLFF. DNA of the CDR3: TGTGCCAGCAGCCCCTACCGGGACAGGGGGCGTAATGAAAAACTGTTTTTT. The variable domain in full, completed from reference TRBV7-6 and TRBJ1-4, reads GAGVSQSPRYKVTKRGQDVALRCDPISGHVSLYWYRQALGQGPEFLTYFNYEAQQDKSGLPNDRFSAERPEGSISTLTIQRTEQRDSAMYRCASSPYRDRGRNEKLFFGSGTQLSVL.

The genes are TRBV6-4 and TRBJ1-2; weak D call: TRBD1 (5 bases). Germline V CDR1 and CDR2: MRHNA, SNTAGT. This CDR3 is built from 13 residues. With 6 bases removed from V and 2 bases from J, the gap between germline ends came to 10 bases. The CDR3 DNA sequence: TGTGCCAGCAGGGGGGGTAACAACTATGGCTACACCTTC. Protein sequence: CASRGGNNYGYTF.

V and J are TRBV19 and TRBJ1-3; TRBD1 might be the D (6 bases). V lost 5 bases and J 2 bases, leaving 13 bases between the germline ends. Germline V gene lookup returns CDR1 LNHDA and CDR2 SQIVND (reference sequence). This CDR3 region has 15 residues. CDR3 bases: TGTGCCAGTAGTCGCTCCCCAGGGGCTGGAAACACCATATATTTT. Amino acids: CASSRSPGAGNTIYF.

V is TRBV19 and J is TRBJ1-2; maybe TRBD1 (6 bases). The germline V gene has CDR1 LNHDA and CDR2 SQIVND (reference sequence). The V gene lost 7 bases and the J gene lost 7 bases, with 16 bases spanning the gap. There are 13 residues in the CDR3. The CDR3: CASTQGPRSGYTF. Here the CDR3 DNA reads TGTGCCAGTACCCAGGGGCCACGGAGTGGCTACACCTTC.

This clone was seen a handful of times. The gene calls are TRBV3-1 (or the pseudogene TRBV3-2) and TRBJ1-1; 9 bases map to TRBD1. V dropped 4 bases and J dropped 5; count of bases not matched to a gene: 2. From germline, CDR1 is LGHDT and CDR2 YNNKEL (reference sequence). The CDR3 sequence is 13 residues long. Here the CDR3 reads CASSPGQGTEAFF. The DNA of the CDR3 is TGTGCCAGCAGCCCCGGACAGGGGACTGAAGCTTTCTTT.

This chain joins TRBV14 and TRBJ2-5, with 9 bases matching TRBD2. Unmatched junction bases numbered 9, after V lost 2 bases and J lost 2 bases. CDR1 SGHDN and CDR2 FVKESK come from the germline V gene. The CDR3 runs 17 residues. CDR3 DNA sequence: TGTGCCAGCAGCCAACTAGCGGGGACTATGAAACAAGAGACCCAGTACTTC. It encodes CASSQLAGTMKQETQYF.